Below, 10 T cell receptor beta chains from the same sample are listed, as sequenced in a study of identical twins. TCRdb passed the 5' RACE reads through MiXCR, listing each CDR3 protein once. The profile shows more than 1.5 million distinct CDR3 sequences, less than 40% of them singletons. Sequencing used cord blood. These receptors came from a newborn girl in good health.

The V gene is TRBV20-1, the J gene TRBJ2-1; D uncertain. Trimming removed 2 bases at V and 0 bases at J, with 8 bases between. Germline values: CDR1 DFQATT, CDR2 SNEGSKA (reference sequence). The CDR3 length is 14 residues. CDR3 in amino acids: CSARFRSSYNEQFF. The DNA for the CDR3 is TGCAGTGCTAGATTCCGGAGCTCCTACAATGAGCAGTTCTTC.

The chain employs TRBV6-1 and TRBJ2-3; 8 positions match TRBD2. This CDR3 spans 14 amino acids. Trimming cost V 7 bases and J 7 bases; bases outside gene matches: 10. The germline V gene encodes CDR1 MNHNS and CDR2 SASEGT. The CDR3 protein is CASTGSGGRYTQYF. In DNA, the CDR3 is TGTGCCAGCACGGGAAGCGGGGGCCGATATACGCAGTATTTT.

V usage is TRBV2 and J usage is TRBJ1-1; D gene unclear. The germline V gene encodes CDR1 SNHLY and CDR2 FYNNEI. V gave up 3 bases and J gave up 1 base, with 12 bases separating them. The CDR3 sequence is 15 residues long. CDR3 sequence (DNA): TGTGCCAGCAGTGAGACCTCGACACCGAACACTGAAGCTTTCTTT. Translated: CASSETSTPNTEAFF.

This clonotype has only a few counts. V usage is TRBV10-3 and J usage is TRBJ2-7; the match to TRBD2 covers 8 bases. CDR1 is ENHRY, CDR2 SYGVKD, per germline. This CDR3 is 15 amino acids long. With V trimmed by 3 bases and J by 2 bases, 6 bases remained unmatched. For the CDR3, the DNA is TGTGCCATCAGTGACACTAGCGGAACAACCTACGAGCAGTACTTC. It is translated as CAISDTSGTTYEQYF.

V gene TRBV4-1 combines with J gene TRBJ2-4; 10 bases align to TRBD1. There are 19 residues in the CDR3. Unmatched junction bases numbered 11, after V lost 3 bases and J lost 0 bases. Germline V CDR1 and CDR2: MGHRA, YSYEKL. DNA of the CDR3: TGCGCCAGCAGCCATGCCGGGACAGGGGCTGTTGTAGCCAAAAACATTCAGTACTTC. It encodes CASSHAGTGAVVAKNIQYF.

This clonotype has at least ten counts. This chain connects TRBV20-1 to TRBJ2-4; the D gene is possibly TRBD2 (5 bases). Trimming pared 7 bases from V and 1 base from J, leaving 11 bases between. From germline, CDR1 is DFQATT and CDR2 SNEGSKA (reference sequence). CDR3 length: 13 residues. The chain's CDR3 is CSVREGAKNIQYF. DNA of the CDR3: TGCAGTGTCCGGGAAGGGGCCAAAAACATTCAGTACTTC.

As concerns this clonotype: A much larger clone differs from this one at a single base, so this may be a read error. J is TRBJ2-3 and V is TRBV9; TRBD1 might be the D (5 bases). Germline V gene data show CDR1 as SGDLS and CDR2 as YYNGEE. The CDR3 extends over 13 amino acids. Trimming took 4 bases from V and 2 from J, leaving 8 bases between them. This chain's CDR3 is CASSPTATDTQYF. In nucleotides, the CDR3 is TGTGCCAGCAGCCCGACAGCCACAGATACGCAGTATTTT.

This clonotype was picked up a small number of times. The V gene is TRBV4-1, the J gene TRBJ2-1; D possibly corresponds to TRBD2 (6 bases). Germline CDR1 and CDR2: MGHRA and YSYEKL. The V and J ends lost 2 bases and 7 bases respectively, with 18 bases between them. The CDR3 loop spans 16 amino acids. CDR3 nucleotides: TGCGCCAGCAGCCAACCACTGACTAGTAGGGAAAATGAGCAGTTCTTC. As protein: CASSQPLTSRENEQFF.

This clonotype was seen more than once but under ten times. The chain combines TRBV28 with TRBJ2-7; D gene ambiguous. Per the germline V gene, CDR1 is MDHEN and CDR2 is SYDVKM. The CDR3 is 14 amino acids. With 4 bases removed from V and 2 bases from J, the gap between germline ends came to 12 bases. CDR3 bases: TGTGCCAGCAGTTCAAACATCGCACCCTACGAGCAGTACTTC. It specifies CASSSNIAPYEQYF.

The chain has TRBV4-2 and TRBJ2-4, with D possibly matching TRBD2 (5 bases). The J call may be wrong; the DNA end is better matched by TRBJ2-7. Germline lookup yields CDR1 LGHNA and CDR2 YNFKEQ. The CDR3 is 14 amino acids. The CDR3 DNA reads TGTGCCAGCAGCCAAGAACCGGGAATCTACGAGCAGTACTTC. It translates to CASSQEPGIYEQYF.